These 4 T cell receptor beta chains came from one sample sequenced in a study of blood T cell repertoires in COVID-19. Clones were read by immunoSEQ multiplex PCR, and TCRdb kept only the in-frame ones, dropping some. The sample consists of fewer than 500,000 clones, about nine tenths of them appearing once. Material: PBMCs or T cells enriched from blood (not recorded which). All receptors derive from a woman aged 18-35 years who had recovered from COVID-19.

The V call is TRBV5-1, the J call TRBJ1-6; 9 bases align to TRBD1. From germline, CDR1 is SGHRS and CDR2 YFSETQ. J gave up 7 bases and V 8 bases, and 4 bases lay outside the gene matches. The CDR3 contains 13 residues. CDR3 DNA sequence: TGCGCCAGTACGACAGGGGGGAATTCACCCCTCCACTTT. Its protein product is CASTTGGNSPLHF.

The V call is TRBV7-3, the J call TRBJ2-1, with 9 bases aligning to TRBD1. Germline V gene lookup returns CDR1 SGHTA and CDR2 FQGTGA. V gave up 2 bases and J gave up 12 bases; unmatched junction bases: 5. This CDR3 is 13 amino acids long. CDR3 sequence reads: CASSLATTGGQFF. The DNA of the CDR3 is TGTGCCAGCAGCTTAGCTACGACAGGGGGGCAGTTCTTC. Full variable domain (rest looked up from reference TRBV7-3 and TRBJ2-1): GAGVSQTPSNKVTEKGKYVELRCDPISGHTALYWYRQSLGQGPEFLIYFQGTGAADDSGLPNDRFFAVRPEGSVSTLKIQRTERGDSAVYLCASSLATTGGQFFGPGTRLTVL.

The CDR3 DNA reads TGTGCCATCAGCCGACAGACTCCTAACTATGGCTACACCTTC. Its translation: CAISRQTPNYGYTF. This rearrangement joins TRBV10-3 to TRBJ1-2, with a possible D match to TRBD1 (5 bases). Germline CDR1 ENHRY, CDR2 SYGVKD. The CDR3 is 14 residues long. V lost 6 bases, J lost 0 bases, and 11 bases lay in between.

V is TRBV5-6 and J is TRBJ1-2, with no clear D. CDR1 SGHDT and CDR2 YYEEEE come from the germline V gene. The V end was cut by 2 bases, the J end by 0 bases, with 8 bases between. The CDR3 sequence is 14 residues long. The CDR3 DNA reads TGTGCCAGCAGCTTTGGTCGGTCTAACTATGGCTACACCTTC. This sequence encodes CASSFGRSNYGYTF.